A selection of T cell receptor beta chains follows, all from one sample in a study of identical twins. TCRdb itself ran the 5' RACE reads through MiXCR, one entry per CDR3 protein. The table lists just under 550,000 distinct CDR3 sequences, nearly 15% of them singletons, with nearly 0.45% in the top ten. This same sample was also part of a study on yellow fever vaccine responses in identical twins.

Sample: CD4+ T cells sorted from blood. These receptors were taken from a woman in her late teens or twenties in good health. The CDR3 runs from the conserved cysteine through the conserved F or W. D genes are given only for firm matches. The size entry is marked missing in some rows and otherwise reads once, few, many or a size class.

CDR3aa,CDR3nt,abundance,j_gene,d_gene,v_gene
CASSGTLETTEAFF,TGTGCCAGCAGCGGAACCTTGGAGACGACTGAAGCTTTCTTT,NA,TRBJ1-1,NA,TRBV7-9
CASSLSGQKETQYF,TGTGCCAGCAGCTTAAGTGGACAGAAGGAGACCCAGTACTTC,NA,TRBJ2-5,NA,TRBV11-1
CASSQGSREGQPQHF,TGTGCCAGCAGCCAAGGATCGAGGGAAGGTCAGCCCCAGCATTTT,NA,TRBJ1-5,NA,TRBV3-1
CASSRGTYFDPYF,TGTGCCAGCAGCCGTGGGACTTACTTTGATCCGTACTTC,NA,TRBJ2-7,NA,TRBV3-1
CASSLVRTHGDEQFF,TGTGCCAGCAGCTTAGTTCGGACTCATGGGGATGAGCAGTTCTTC,many,TRBJ2-1,NA,TRBV5-5
CASSPRQTGAYEQYF,TGTGCCAGCAGTCCTAGACAGACAGGGGCCTACGAGCAGTACTTC,NA,TRBJ2-7,TRBD1,TRBV28
CSVRGRVVQETQYF,TGCAGCGTCCGCGGTAGGGTGGTCCAAGAGACCCAGTACTTC,few,TRBJ2-5,NA,TRBV29-1
CAISGAGENTEAFF,TGTGCCATCAGTGGAGCAGGGGAGAACACTGAAGCTTTCTTT,few,TRBJ1-1,NA,TRBV10-3
CASSLGGSGTANIQYF,TGTGCCAGCAGCTTGGGGGGCTCCGGGACAGCAAACATTCAGTACTTC,few,TRBJ2-4,TRBD1,TRBV5-5
CASSLEVADYTDTQYF,TGCGCCAGCAGCTTGGAAGTAGCGGACTACACAGATACGCAGTATTTT,few,TRBJ2-3,NA,TRBV5-1
CASSSPQRGSYEQYF,TGTGCCAGCAGTTCCCCCCAGCGGGGCTCCTACGAGCAGTACTTC,few,TRBJ2-7,TRBD2,TRBV27
CAISGTGTGESGANVLTF,TGTGCCATCAGTGGAACCGGGACAGGGGAGTCTGGGGCCAACGTCCTGACTTTC,NA,TRBJ2-6,TRBD1,TRBV10-3
CASSHTRGRGGGELFF,TGTGCCAGCAGCCATACCAGGGGGCGCGGTGGCGGGGAGCTGTTTTTT,many,TRBJ2-2,TRBD1,TRBV4-2
CASSHGTGSAEAFF,TGTGCCAGCAGCCATGGGACAGGGAGCGCTGAAGCTTTCTTT,few,TRBJ1-1,TRBD1,TRBV3-1
CTLTLSGTHGEQFF,TGCACTTTAACCCTCTCCGGGACGCATGGCGAGCAGTTCTTC,NA,TRBJ2-1,NA,TRBV29-1
CAISEYIAEESYEQYF,TGTGCCATCAGTGAGTACATAGCGGAGGAGTCCTACGAGCAGTACTTC,NA,TRBJ2-7,NA,TRBV10-3
CASSYFATEAFF,TGTGCCAGCAGTTACTTCGCAACTGAAGCTTTCTTT,few,TRBJ1-1,NA,TRBV6-2/TRBV6-3
CAIQGRYQPQHF,TGTGCTATACAGGGCAGATATCAGCCCCAGCATTTT,NA,TRBJ1-5,NA,TRBV28
CATSGGTSGSLNSYNEQFF,TGTGCCACCAGTGGGGGGACTAGCGGGAGTCTGAACTCCTACAATGAGCAGTTCTTC,many,TRBJ2-1,TRBD2,TRBV24-1
CSVEVGPEAFF,TGCAGCGTTGAAGTAGGTCCTGAAGCTTTCTTT,many,TRBJ1-1,NA,TRBV29-1
CRGSGRGSTDTQYF,TGCAGGGGGAGCGGGAGAGGGAGCACAGATACGCAGTATTTT,few,TRBJ2-3,TRBD2,TRBV29-1
CASSLATSGLYNEQFF,TGCGCCAGCAGCTTGGCCACTAGCGGGCTCTACAATGAGCAGTTCTTC,many,TRBJ2-1,TRBD2,TRBV5-1
CASSPSGTVNKNIQYF,TGTGCCAGCAGTCCTTCAGGGACAGTGAACAAAAACATTCAGTACTTC,few,TRBJ2-4,TRBD1,TRBV28
CASSVRGASGANVLTF,TGTGCCAGCAGCGTAAGAGGGGCCTCTGGGGCCAACGTCCTGACTTTC,many,TRBJ2-6,NA,TRBV9
CASSSTYQVGTGELFF,TGTGCCAGCAGTTCGACTTACCAAGTGGGCACCGGGGAGCTGTTTTTT,NA,TRBJ2-2,NA,TRBV6-5
CASSKGLAGYNEQFF,TGTGCCAGCAGCAAAGGACTAGCGGGCTACAATGAGCAGTTCTTC,NA,TRBJ2-1,TRBD2,TRBV28
CASSFRRDIQYF,TGTGCCAGCAGTTTCCGCCGGGACATTCAGTACTTC,many,TRBJ2-4,NA,TRBV12-3/TRBV12-4
CASSLDQSDTQYF,TGCGCCAGCAGCTTGGATCAGTCAGATACGCAGTATTTT,few,TRBJ2-3,NA,TRBV5-1
CASSIVVSGNTIYF,TGTGCCAGCAGCATCGTGGTCTCTGGAAACACCATATATTTT,few,TRBJ1-3,NA,TRBV12-3/TRBV12-4
CASTWTGGQETQYF,TGTGCCAGCACCTGGACAGGGGGCCAAGAGACCCAGTACTTC,few,TRBJ2-5,TRBD1,TRBV12-3/TRBV12-4
CASSPNIGFNTEAFF,TGTGCCAGCAGCCCTAATATAGGGTTTAACACTGAAGCTTTCTTT,few,TRBJ1-1,NA,TRBV5-5
CASSYDRAYEQYF,TGTGCCAGCAGCTATGACAGGGCATACGAGCAGTACTTC,NA,TRBJ2-7,TRBD1,TRBV7-8
CASSQDRPGAETQYF,TGCGCCAGCAGCCAAGATCGGCCAGGGGCAGAGACCCAGTACTTC,NA,TRBJ2-5,NA,TRBV4-1
CASSLALGGTYEQYF,TGCGCCAGCAGCTTGGCCTTGGGCGGAACCTACGAGCAGTACTTC,few,TRBJ2-7,NA,TRBV5-1
CSVGGFETNTEAFF,TGCAGCGTTGGGGGATTCGAGACGAACACTGAAGCTTTCTTT,NA,TRBJ1-1,NA,TRBV29-1
CASSYSDSPVETHLAQYF,TGTGCCAGCAGTTACTCCGACAGTCCCGTTGAGACACATTTGGCGCAGTATTTT,NA,TRBJ2-3,NA,TRBV6-6
CSAEGQGEYGYTF,TGCAGCGCCGAAGGACAGGGGGAGTATGGCTACACCTTC,NA,TRBJ1-2,TRBD1,TRBV29-1
CASSRERVTGYNEQFF,TGTGCCAGCAGCAGGGAGAGGGTGACAGGCTACAATGAGCAGTTCTTC,NA,TRBJ2-1,NA,TRBV5-4
CASNHRGFDNEQFF,TGTGCCAGCAACCACAGGGGGTTTGACAATGAGCAGTTCTTC,NA,TRBJ2-1,TRBD1,TRBV28
CSARDVVQGAGETQYF,TGCAGTGCTAGAGATGTGGTACAGGGGGCCGGAGAGACCCAGTACTTC,NA,TRBJ2-5,TRBD1,TRBV20-1
CASSWDSNYGYTF,TGTGCCAGCAGCTGGGACAGCAACTATGGCTACACCTTC,few,TRBJ1-2,TRBD1,TRBV7-9
CASSHSGDWKDTQYF,TGCGCCAGCAGCCATAGCGGGGATTGGAAAGATACGCAGTATTTT,many,TRBJ2-3,TRBD2,TRBV4-1
CAIGRVVDEQYF,TGTGCCATCGGTAGGGTAGTTGACGAGCAGTACTTC,NA,TRBJ2-7,NA,TRBV10-3
CASSPRTSSNEQFF,TGTGCCAGCAGCCCCAGGACTAGTAGCAATGAGCAGTTCTTC,NA,TRBJ2-1,TRBD2,TRBV9
CASKQGGGTGGDEQYF,TGTGCCAGCAAACAAGGCGGGGGGACAGGGGGGGACGAGCAGTACTTC,few,TRBJ2-7,TRBD1,TRBV3-1
CASRPGIGDEKLFF,TGCGCCAGCAGACCAGGGATAGGGGATGAAAAACTGTTTTTT,NA,TRBJ1-4,NA,TRBV4-1